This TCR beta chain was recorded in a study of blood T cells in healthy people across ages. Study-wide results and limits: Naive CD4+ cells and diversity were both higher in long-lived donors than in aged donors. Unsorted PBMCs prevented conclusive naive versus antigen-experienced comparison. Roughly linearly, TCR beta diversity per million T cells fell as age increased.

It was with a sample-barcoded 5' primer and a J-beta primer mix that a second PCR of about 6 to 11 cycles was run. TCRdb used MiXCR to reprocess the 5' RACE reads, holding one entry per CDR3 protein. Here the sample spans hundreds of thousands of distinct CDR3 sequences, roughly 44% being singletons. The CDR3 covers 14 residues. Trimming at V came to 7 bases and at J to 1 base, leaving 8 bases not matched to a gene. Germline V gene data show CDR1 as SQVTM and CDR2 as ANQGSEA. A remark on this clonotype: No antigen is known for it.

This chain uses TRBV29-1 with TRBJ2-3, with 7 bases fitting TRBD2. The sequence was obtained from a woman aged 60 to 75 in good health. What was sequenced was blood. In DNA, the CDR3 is TGCAGCGCCGAGGGTCGGGAGGGCACAGATACGCAGTATTTT. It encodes CSAEGREGTDTQYF.